This T cell receptor beta chain comes out of a study of blood T cell repertoires in COVID-19. This table comes from immunoSEQ multiplex PCR, and its TCRdb copy is limited to in-frame clones, with some not included. The top ten hold 3.5% to 4.5% of the sample, which has 200,000 to 250,000 clones, 70% to 90% seen once. The V end lost 5 bases, the J end lost 8 bases, and 21 bases lay between the germline ends. Germline CDR1 is SNHLY and CDR2 is FYNNEI. The CDR3 is 16 amino acids. The chain combines TRBV2 with TRBJ1-4; the D is unclear. The material sequenced was PBMCs or T cells enriched from blood (not recorded which). The sequence derives from a woman aged 35 to 49 with acute COVID-19. The CDR3 spells CASSKLSLQPGEKLFF. CDR3 coding DNA: TGTGCCAGCAGTAAGCTCTCCCTACAACCGGGGGAAAAACTGTTTTTT.